In this sample, the clone carrying this T cell receptor beta chain turned up a few times. Antigen unknown. The data originate from a study of CD8 T cells in ankylosing spondylitis. General study points: There was reportedly significant enrichment of clones that were disease-linked in matched ankylosing spondylitis synovial fluid. Typical of ankylosing spondylitis blood, it appeared, was a TCR beta motif of eight highly homologous variants. A number of the motif variants had already been described in reactive arthritis synovial fluid and blood.

The authors made TCR beta libraries by quantitative 5'-RACE with molecular barcodes. TCRdb reprocessed the 5' RACE reads with MiXCR, giving one entry per CDR3 protein. The sample has approximately 140,000 distinct CDR3 sequences, 40% to 50% seen once. This CDR3 contains 16 residues. Germline CDR1 SNHLY, CDR2 FYNNEI. Trimming took off 2 bases at V and 1 base at J, with 15 bases between the two ends. Input material: synovial fluid, either unsorted or a sorted T cell fraction (not recorded which). This TCR derives from a male donor with ankylosing spondylitis. This rearrangement joins TRBV2 to TRBJ2-7; D may correspond to TRBD1 or TRBD2 (5 bases each). This chain's CDR3 is CASSELGTGWSYEQYF. As DNA, the CDR3 is TGTGCCAGCAGTGAACTCGGGACCGGGTGGTCCTACGAGCAGTACTTC.